A selection of T cell receptor beta chains follows, all from one sample in a study of T cell changes during pregnancy in multiple sclerosis. Produced via immunoSEQ multiplex PCR; TCRdb's table is partial and in-frame only. Counted here are tens of thousands of clones, almost 90% occurring once; the ten biggest clones make up 1.5%. Sequences were derived from peripheral blood, sampled in the first trimester of pregnancy. Source of these receptors: a female donor in good health, enrolled as a control in a pregnancy study. Each CDR3 is given with its conserved first and last residue. Fields, in order: V gene, clone size, J gene, D gene, CDR3 protein, CDR3 DNA. A D gene is named only where the DNA matches it firmly. Clone sizes are given selectively: once, few, many, or a class where the clone is expanded.

>TRBV5-1|.|TRBJ2-7|TRBD1
CASSQGQVIYEQYF
TGCGCCAGCAGCCAGGGACAGGTAATCTACGAGCAGTACTTC
>TRBV6-5|.|TRBJ2-3|TRBD2
CASSRLAGGPDTQYF
TGTGCCAGCAGCAGACTAGCGGGGGGGCCAGATACGCAGTATTTT
>TRBV4-3|.|TRBJ1-1|TRBD1
CASSHTGTGDTEAFF
TGCGCCAGCAGCCATACCGGGACAGGGGACACTGAAGCTTTCTTT
>TRBV29-1|.|TRBJ2-1|.
CSVERESSYNEQFF
TGCAGCGTTGAAAGGGAGAGCTCCTACAATGAGCAGTTCTTC
>TRBV6-6|.|TRBJ2-1|.
CASSYGSLFAQFF
TGTGCCAGCAGTTACGGCTCTTTGTTCGCGCAGTTCTTC
>TRBV2|.|TRBJ2-2|.
CASSEVPRDGELFF
TGTGCCAGCAGTGAAGTCCCCAGGGACGGGGAGCTGTTTTTT
>TRBV6-4|.|TRBJ2-1|TRBD1
CASSEVGDSYNEQFF
TGTGCCAGCAGTGAAGTGGGGGACAGCTACAATGAGCAGTTCTTC
>TRBV5-1|.|TRBJ2-3|TRBD2
CASSRGLAGGTDTQYF
TGCGCCAGCAGCAGGGGACTAGCGGGAGGGACAGATACGCAGTATTTT
>TRBV5-4|.|TRBJ1-1|.
CASTNGFGQFQAEAFF
TGTGCCAGCACCAATGGATTTGGACAGTTTCAGGCTGAAGCTTTCTTT
>TRBV7-6|.|TRBJ2-3|TRBD2
CASSLGTSGGGTQYF
TGTGCCAGCAGCTTAGGGACTAGCGGGGGGGGTACGCAGTATTTT
>TRBV10-3|few|TRBJ1-2|TRBD1
CATVEGGSGYTF
TGTGCCACGGTGGAAGGGGGCAGTGGCTACACCTTC
>TRBV30|.|TRBJ2-3|TRBD1
CAWSVDRGTDTQYF
TGTGCCTGGAGTGTCGACAGGGGAACAGATACGCAGTATTTT
>TRBV27|.|TRBJ2-6|TRBD2
CASGRAGGRTGANVLTF
TGTGCCAGCGGACGAGCGGGGGGGCGAACTGGGGCCAACGTCCTGACTTTC
>TRBV13|once|TRBJ2-7|TRBD2
CASRGREGYYEQYF
TGTGCCAGCAGAGGGCGGGAGGGGTACTACGAGCAGTACTTC
>TRBV7-2|.|TRBJ2-2|.
CASSLGGFTGELFF
TGTGCCAGCAGCTTAGGAGGGTTCACCGGGGAGCTGTTTTTT
>TRBV11-2|.|TRBJ2-5|.
CASSLVERVGTQYF
TGTGCCAGCAGCTTAGTGGAGCGGGTGGGGACCCAGTACTTC
>TRBV29-1|once|TRBJ2-6|TRBD2
CSVDWGGGASGANVLTF
TGCAGCGTTGATTGGGGCGGGGGGGCCTCTGGGGCCAACGTCCTGACTTTC
>TRBV18|.|TRBJ1-4|.
CASQGSLLGSTNEKLFF
TGTGCCAGCCAGGGATCATTGTTGGGATCAACTAATGAAAAACTGTTTTTT
>TRBV7-2|.|TRBJ2-2|TRBD2
CASSSPTSGATGELFF
TGTGCCAGCAGCTCTCCGACTAGCGGGGCCACCGGGGAGCTGTTTTTT
>TRBV6-5|.|TRBJ2-7|TRBD1
CASSLGTVYEQYF
TGTGCCAGCAGTTTAGGGACAGTGTACGAGCAGTACTTC
>TRBV12-5|.|TRBJ2-2|.
CASGSIVSGELFF
TGTGCTAGTGGTTCTATAGTCTCCGGGGAGCTGTTTTTT
>TRBV9|.|TRBJ2-5|TRBD2
CASSVGTSRETQYF
TGTGCCAGCAGCGTAGGGACTAGCAGAGAGACCCAGTACTTC
>TRBV6-5|.|TRBJ1-2|TRBD1
CASSYRTGTYGYTF
TGTGCCAGCAGTTACCGGACAGGCACATATGGCTACACCTTC
>TRBV6-5|.|TRBJ2-5|.
CASRPYRLETQYF
TGTGCCAGCAGACCCTACAGGTTAGAGACCCAGTACTTC